The present entry profiles one T cell receptor beta chain with its context. This entry is derived from a study of blood T cells in healthy people across ages. A second PCR of roughly 7 to 11 cycles used a sample-barcoded 5' primer and a J-beta primer mix. Via MiXCR, TCRdb re-called the 5' RACE reads, giving one row per CDR3 protein. There are about 1.5 million distinct CDR3 sequences in the sample; around two fifths occur only once, and 7.9% lies in the top ten. Germline CDR1 MNHEY, CDR2 SMNVEV (reference sequence). CDR3 length equals 21 residues. What was sequenced was blood. This sequence was found in a woman between 18 and 29 years old in good health. The V call is TRBV27, the J call TRBJ2-4; 14 bases agree with TRBD2. Near its end, the DNA agrees better with TRBJ2-7, so the J call may be wrong. This chain's CDR3 is CASSPRTSGRTTRGVLYEQYF. The CDR3 nucleotides are TGTGCCAGCAGTCCCCGGACTAGCGGGAGGACAACCCGCGGGGTACTGTACGAGCAGTACTTC.